The 23 T cell receptor beta chains below were found in one sample sequenced in a study of blood T cell repertoires in COVID-19. The table came from immunoSEQ multiplex PCR; TCRdb's copy has only in-frame clones and leaves some out. Found here are fewer than 600,000 clones, 85% to 90% of them singletons; the top ten hold roughly 0.84%. Material for sequencing was peripheral blood. The receptor source for this set is a man aged 18 to 29 with COVID-19, enrolled during active disease.

A word on this clone: This sample includes further DNA sequences coding for the same CDR3. Written as DNA, the CDR3 is TGTGCCAGCAGTCTTTACAATGAGCAGTTCTTC. This translates into CASSLYNEQFF. V is TRBV12-3 or TRBV12-4 and J is TRBJ2-1, with D unresolved. Trimming shortened V by 5 bases and J by 4 bases, and 3 bases separated the two germline ends. The CDR3 totals 11 residues.

CDR3 residues: CASSRQGANEQFF. The DNA for the CDR3 is TGTGCCAGCAGCCGACAGGGGGCCAATGAGCAGTTCTTC. The chain joins TRBV7-2 to TRBJ2-1, with TRBD1 matching 10 bases. Germline loops: CDR1 SGHTA, CDR2 FQGNSA. This CDR3 spans 13 amino acids. V lost 5 bases to trimming and J lost 6 bases; unmatched junction nucleotides: 1.

The chain couples TRBV7-8 to TRBJ1-2, with 7 nucleotides matching TRBD1. CDR1 is SGHVS and CDR2 is FQNEAQ in the germline V gene. The CDR3 totals 14 residues. Germline trimming cut 1 base from V and 8 bases from J; bases unmatched to any gene: 7. The CDR3 spells CASSLGDSLRGYTF. The CDR3 DNA follows: TGTGCCAGCAGCTTAGGGGACAGCCTGAGAGGCTACACCTTC.

The chain employs TRBV5-6 and TRBJ1-2; 8 nucleotides align to TRBD1. V shed 0 bases and J 4 bases; nucleotides not matched to a gene: 5. This CDR3 is built from 15 residues. CDR1 is SGHDT and CDR2 is YYEEEE in the germline V gene. The CDR3 coding sequence is TGTGCCAGCAGCTTGGGACAGGGGTGGATCTATGGCTACACCTTC. Its protein product is CASSLGQGWIYGYTF.

In its sample, this clone was seen once. The V and J genes are TRBV6-2 or TRBV6-3 and TRBJ2-1; TRBD2 matches 7 bases. V lost 2 bases and J lost 6; bases outside the gene matches: 13. This CDR3 is 17 amino acids long. The germline CDR1 and CDR2 sequences are MNHEY and SVGEGT. The CDR3 DNA sequence: TGTGCCAGCAGTTACAGCGGGGCGGGGGTGTTCACCAATGAGCAGTTCTTC. Translation gives CASSYSGAGVFTNEQFF.

Worth noting for this clone: Other DNA variants within this sample encode the same CDR3. The chain is built from TRBV5-1 and TRBJ2-5; D is perhaps TRBD2 (6 bases). The CDR3 runs 13 residues. Germline CDR1 SGHRS, CDR2 YFSETQ. The V gene lost 4 bases and the J gene lost 1 base, with 8 bases spanning the gap. DNA of the CDR3: TGCGCCAGCAGCCTGGGACTCCAAGAGACCCAGTACTTC. It encodes CASSLGLQETQYF.

This clone was counted only a few times. V gene TRBV24-1 combines with J gene TRBJ1-5, with 7 bases matching TRBD1. The CDR3 extends over 13 amino acids. The germline CDR1 and CDR2 sequences are KGHDR and SFDVKD. V shed 9 bases, J shed 4 bases, and the junction held 5 bases outside the gene matches. The CDR3 DNA reads as TGTGCCACCCAAGGGGGCTGGAATCAGCCCCAGCATTTT. Amino acids: CATQGGWNQPQHF.

With regard to this clone: Other DNA sequences in the same sample also yield this CDR3. This chain uses TRBV24-1 with TRBJ2-2; TRBD1 matches at 8 bases. V was pared by 3 bases and J by 4 bases, with 3 bases of the junction left unmatched. Germline CDR1 is KGHDR and CDR2 is SFDVKD. This CDR3 has 15 residues. CDR3 DNA: TGTGCCACCAGTGATCCGACAGGGGTCACCGGGGAGCTGTTTTTT. Its translation is CATSDPTGVTGELFF.

The CDR3 region is CASSVEGEADYGYTF. The DNA of the CDR3 is TGTGCCAGCAGCGTGGAAGGGGAGGCGGACTATGGCTACACCTTC. The V gene is TRBV9, the J gene TRBJ1-2; D is perhaps TRBD1 (5 bases). The CDR3 contains 15 residues. The V and J ends lost 2 bases and 3 bases respectively, with 14 bases between them. From germline, CDR1 is SGDLS and CDR2 YYNGEE.

The chain recombines TRBV12-3 or TRBV12-4 with TRBJ1-5, with 9 bases lining up with TRBD1. The junction had 2 bases not matched to a gene; V was cut back by 6 bases and J by 5 bases. The CDR3 covers 13 residues. The CDR3 loop is CASSRTGDQPQHF. CDR3 DNA sequence: TGTGCCAGCAGCCGGACAGGGGATCAGCCCCAGCATTTT.

The CDR3 nucleotides read TGTGCCACGTCCCATTACGGGACAGTTGGAACTGAAGCTTTCTTT. It codes for CATSHYGTVGTEAFF. The chain is built from TRBV21-1 and TRBJ1-1; TRBD1, the D gene given by the table, was not confirmed from the DNA. TRBV21-1 is given as a pseudogene. This CDR3 spans 15 amino acids.

The chain carries TRBV28 and TRBJ2-1, with TRBD1 identical over 7 bases. Losses at the gene ends were 8 bases for V and 4 bases for J; bases not matched to a gene: 14. The CDR3 sequence is 16 residues long. Germline lookup yields CDR1 MDHEN and CDR2 SYDVKM. As DNA, the CDR3 is TGTGCCAGCCACCCCTCGAGGGGGCCCTTTTACAATGAGCAGTTCTTC. It encodes CASHPSRGPFYNEQFF.

In its sample, this clone was seen once. J is TRBJ2-2 and V is TRBV7-2; 9 bases fit TRBD2. V dropped 3 bases and J dropped 7; count of bases not matched to a gene: 6. The CDR3 has 15 residues. In germline, CDR1 is SGHTA, CDR2 FQGNSA. The CDR3 loop is CASSFLAGRGGELFF. The CDR3 coding sequence is TGTGCCAGCAGCTTTCTAGCGGGGCGGGGCGGGGAGCTGTTTTTT.

The chain is built from TRBV5-4 and TRBJ1-6; unclear D gene. Looked up from germline, CDR1 is SGHNT and CDR2 is YYREEE (reference sequence). This CDR3 comprises 13 residues. V lost 0 bases and J lost 6, with 4 bases in between. In DNA, the CDR3 is TGTGCCAGCAGCTTGGTGGCTAATTCACCCCTCCACTTT. Translation gives CASSLVANSPLHF.

This rearrangement joins TRBV18 to TRBJ1-1, with D uncertain. Germline CDR1 and CDR2: KGHSH and LQKENI. The CDR3 is 12 amino acids. The germline V and J ends were trimmed by 4 bases and 5 bases, with 8 bases remaining between them. CDR3 amino acids: CASSHSGTEAFF. As DNA, the CDR3 is TGTGCCAGCTCACACTCAGGAACTGAAGCTTTCTTT.

Only one count was recorded for this clone. The V gene is TRBV7-9, the J gene TRBJ2-7; no firm D call. Germline V gene data show CDR1 as SEHNR and CDR2 as FQNEAQ (reference sequence). Trimming pared 3 bases from V and 4 bases from J, leaving 22 bases between. This CDR3 contains 17 residues. CDR3 loop: CASSFSVRVTASYEQYF. In DNA form, the CDR3 reads TGTGCCAGCAGCTTTAGTGTTCGAGTTACTGCCTCGTACGAGCAGTACTTC.

The chain uses TRBV7-9 and TRBJ2-7; 10 positions match TRBD2. The V segment lost 0 bases and the J segment 2 bases; nucleotides outside the gene matches: 4. The CDR3 length is 16 residues. Germline V CDR1 and CDR2: SEHNR, FQNEAQ (reference sequence). CDR3 sequence (DNA): TGTGCCAGCAGCTTAGCGCAAGGACTAGCGGCCTACGAGCAGTACTTC. This codes for CASSLAQGLAAYEQYF.

The V and J genes are TRBV11-2 and TRBJ2-7, with 7 bases lining up with TRBD1. The CDR3 has 17 residues. V dropped 5 bases and J dropped 6; count of bases not matched to a gene: 19. From germline, CDR1 is SGHAT and CDR2 FQNNGV. Here the CDR3 reads CASSRSTGAQTGGEQYF. The CDR3, as DNA: TGTGCCAGCAGCCGAAGTACAGGGGCGCAGACAGGAGGCGAGCAGTACTTC.

CDR3 nucleotide sequence: TGTGCCAGCAGCTCTAGGGGGGGGCTCGGGGAGCTGTTTTTT. Translation gives CASSSRGGLGELFF. The chain joins TRBV7-2 to TRBJ2-2, with D tentatively TRBD2 (7 bases). The germline V and J ends were trimmed by 4 bases and 7 bases, with 13 bases remaining between them. The CDR3 extends over 14 amino acids. The germline CDR1 and CDR2 sequences are SGHTA and FQGNSA.

The count of this clone is one. V is TRBV12-3 or TRBV12-4 and J is TRBJ2-1; maybe TRBD2 (5 bases). The CDR3 consists of 11 residues. The V end lost 4 bases, the J end lost 12 bases, and 10 bases lay between the germline ends. The CDR3 loop reads CASSSRAGQFF. Here the CDR3 DNA reads TGTGCCAGCAGTTCTCGGGCGGGGCAGTTCTTC.

V is TRBV21-1 and J is TRBJ2-1; TRBD1, the D gene given by the table, was not confirmed from the DNA. TRBV21-1 is annotated as a pseudogene. There are 19 residues in the CDR3. In nucleotides, the CDR3 is TGTGCCAGCAGCAAAGGGACAGGCGAAAGGAGCCCACTCTACAATGAGCAGTTCTTC. It yields the protein CASSKGTGERSPLYNEQFF.

This clone has a single count. This chain uses TRBV6-5 with TRBJ1-1; 8 nucleotides agree with TRBD1. The CDR3 consists of 13 residues. Germline-derived CDR1 and CDR2 are MNHEY and SVGAGI. The V segment lost 2 bases and the J segment 9 bases; nucleotides outside the gene matches: 5. The CDR3 region is CASSYGTGGKAFF. Written as DNA, the CDR3 is TGTGCCAGCAGTTACGGAACAGGGGGAAAAGCTTTCTTT.

The gene calls are TRBV24-1 and TRBJ1-5; 7 bases are a match to TRBD1. Trimming took 9 bases from V and 11 from J; bases not matched to a gene: 15. This CDR3 is built from 14 residues. The germline CDR1 and CDR2 sequences are KGHDR and SFDVKD. For the CDR3, the DNA is TGTGCCACCTCCACCAAGAGGGGGCGTAAGTCCCAGCATTTT. This sequence encodes CATSTKRGRKSQHF.